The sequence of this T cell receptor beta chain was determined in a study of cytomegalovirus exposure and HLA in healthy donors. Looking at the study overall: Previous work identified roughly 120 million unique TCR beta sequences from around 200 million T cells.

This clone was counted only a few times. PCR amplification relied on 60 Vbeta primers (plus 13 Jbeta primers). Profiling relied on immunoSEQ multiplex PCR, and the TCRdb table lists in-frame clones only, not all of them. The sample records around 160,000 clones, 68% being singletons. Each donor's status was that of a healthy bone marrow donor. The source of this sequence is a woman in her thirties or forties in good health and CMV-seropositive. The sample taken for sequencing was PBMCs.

DNA for the CDR3: TGTGCCACCAGCAGCCAGGGGCTAGCGGCCCTTTACAATGAGCAGTTCTTC. Residues: CATSSQGLAALYNEQFF. V usage is TRBV15 and J usage is TRBJ2-1, with D possibly being TRBD2 (7 bases). V lost 3 bases and J 4 bases, leaving 19 bases between the germline ends. Germline V gene data show CDR1 as LNHNV and CDR2 as YYDKDF (reference sequence). The CDR3 length is 17 residues.